This T cell receptor beta chain was obtained from a study of blood T cell repertoires in COVID-19. For the study at large: Sources were T cells, B-cell-depleted T cells, or PBMCs; the material itself was cDNA or gDNA.

The CDR3 consists of 20 residues. V shed 1 base and J shed 0 bases, with 19 bases lying between them. CDR1 and CDR2 from the germline V gene are LNHDA and SQIVND (reference sequence). In the source study's methods: Estimated nucleated cell counts came from reference gene primer amplification. TCRdb's copy holds only in-frame clones and misses some; the assay was immunoSEQ multiplex PCR. That table is the source of V, J and clone size, and D and trimming were worked out from the DNA. The sample has 150,000 to 200,000 clones; roughly 77% are singletons. This sequence was found in a woman between 50 and 59 years old with acute COVID-19. The sequencing sample was made of PBMCs or T cells enriched from blood (not recorded which). The rearrangement uses TRBV19 and TRBJ1-6; D gene uncertain. CDR3 in DNA: TGTGCCAGTAGTATAGGCCCGAGTGGGCTGAAGAGCTCCTATAATTCACCCCTCCACTTT. This sequence encodes CASSIGPSGLKSSYNSPLHF.